The T cell receptor beta chain described here comes from a study of T cells in Graves' hyperthyroidism and ophthalmopathy. General study results and limits: Ophthalmopathy was model-predicted a median 6.5 months pre-onset.

Graves' hyperthyroidism was deemed stable absent ophthalmopathy progression within 18 months. Diagnosis of hyperthyroidism was new in patients aged 18 to 65, and its duration was under 2 months. Exclusions: uncontrolled infection, other autoimmune disease, pregnancy, lactation. What was amplified from RNA transcripts were TCR beta CDR3 regions. The HTBI primer set drove a first-round RT-PCR of the TCR CDR3. TCRdb re-derived calls from the multiplex PCR reads in MiXCR, one entry per CDR3 protein. The sample holds just over 550,000 distinct CDR3 sequences, just over 45% seen once. This clonotype has just a few counts. The antigen is undetermined. The source is a woman under 30 with Graves' hyperthyroidism. Sequenced material: peripheral blood or thyroid tissue (not recorded which).

The chain's CDR3 is CSAPVPGQGGELFF. The CDR3 nucleotides are TGCAGTGCCCCAGTCCCGGGACAAGGCGGGGAGCTGTTTTTT. The genes are TRBV20-1 and TRBJ2-2, with D possibly being TRBD1 (6 bases). The CDR3 covers 14 residues. V was pared by 6 bases and J by 7 bases, with 18 bases between. The germline V gene has CDR1 DFQATT and CDR2 SNEGSKA (reference sequence).